The 13 T cell receptor beta chains below were found in one sample sequenced in a study of cytomegalovirus exposure and HLA in healthy donors. Use of 60 Vbeta and 13 Jbeta primers characterized the PCR. Measured with immunoSEQ multiplex PCR; TCRdb has only the in-frame clones, and not every one. The data contain about 170,000 clones, roughly 80% of them seen just once; the ten biggest clones take up about 0.77%. Sample: PBMCs. These receptors all stem from a woman under 30 in good health and CMV-seronegative.

V usage is TRBV7-8 and J usage is TRBJ2-5; D remains unclear. The last part of the DNA fits TRBJ2-7 better; the J call may be wrong. This CDR3 region has 14 residues. Germline-derived CDR1 and CDR2 are SGHVS and FQNEAQ. For the CDR3, the DNA is TGTGCCAGCAGCCCAAGTCCACGGTCCCACGAGCAGTACTTC. Translation: CASSPSPRSHEQYF.

In the case of this clone: Other DNA sequences in the same sample also yield this CDR3. The CDR3 DNA is TGTGCCAGCAGCCAAGAAGACAGTTCCAGCACAGATACGCAGTATTTT. It encodes CASSQEDSSSTDTQYF. The chain joins TRBV4-2 to TRBJ2-3, with D possibly TRBD1 on 5 matching bases. The CDR3 extends over 16 amino acids. Germline loops: CDR1 LGHNA, CDR2 YNFKEQ. V dropped 0 bases and J dropped 0 bases, with 10 bases sitting between them.

The genes are TRBV5-1 and TRBJ2-1; the D is unclear. The CDR3 sequence is 16 residues long. Germline V gene lookup returns CDR1 SGHRS and CDR2 YFSETQ. V lost 1 base to trimming and J lost 0 bases, with 11 bases between them. This CDR3 is CASSLRISRSYNEQFF. CDR3 nucleotides: TGCGCCAGCAGCTTGAGGATTAGCCGCTCCTACAATGAGCAGTTCTTC.

This sequence joins TRBV30 and TRBJ1-5, with D uncertain. Trimming took 2 bases from V and 4 from J, leaving 9 bases between them. CDR3 length: 13 amino acids. Germline-derived CDR1 and CDR2 are GTSNPN and SVGIG (reference sequence). CDR3 region: CAWSPGGNQPQHF. In DNA, the CDR3 is TGTGCCTGGAGTCCGGGTGGGAATCAGCCCCAGCATTTT.

This rearrangement joins TRBV10-3 to TRBJ2-4; no firm D call. Germline CDR1 reads ENHRY; CDR2 reads SYGVKD. This CDR3 region has 16 residues. V lost 3 bases and J lost 1, with 13 bases in between. The CDR3 bases are TGTGCCATCAGTGAAGAGATGTTTGTGGCCAAAAACATTCAGTACTTC. Translation: CAISEEMFVAKNIQYF.

This clone is medium-sized (0.01 to 0.1%). The gene calls are TRBV6-4 and TRBJ2-3; 7 bases align to TRBD1. The V gene end was trimmed by 0 bases and the J gene end by 2 bases; junction bases not matched to a gene: 2. Germline CDR1 and CDR2: MRHNA and SNTAGT. The CDR3 length is 15 residues. CDR3 coding DNA: TGTGCCAGCAGTGACTCGAAGGGGGCCACAGATACGCAGTATTTT. Amino acid sequence: CASSDSKGATDTQYF.

The chain's CDR3 is CASRGLLQETQYF. As DNA, the CDR3 is TGTGCCAGCAGGGGACTGCTACAAGAGACCCAGTACTTC. The chain recombines TRBV27 with TRBJ2-5; the D gene is possibly TRBD2 (6 bases). CDR1 is MNHEY and CDR2 is SMNVEV in the germline V gene (reference sequence). V was cut by 6 bases and J by 2 bases, with 10 bases left in between. CDR3 size: 13 residues.

The chain joins TRBV11-3 to TRBJ2-7; D perhaps matches TRBD1 (5 bases). With 4 bases removed from V and 6 bases from J, the gap between germline ends came to 25 bases. CDR3 length equals 17 residues. The germline V gene encodes CDR1 SGHNT and CDR2 YENEEA. CDR3 sequence reads: CASSSDPTQTATSEQYF. CDR3 coding DNA: TGTGCCAGCAGCTCGGACCCCACTCAGACAGCCACATCCGAGCAGTACTTC.

The gene calls are TRBV5-6 and TRBJ2-7; 7 nucleotides align to TRBD1. Germline V CDR1 and CDR2: SGHDT, YYEEEE. Trimming at V came to 4 bases and at J to 6 bases, leaving 4 bases not matched to a gene. The CDR3 is made up of 12 amino acids. The CDR3 DNA is TGTGCCAGCAGCCCCACAGGGGCCGAGCAGTACTTC. Protein: CASSPTGAEQYF.

The chain has TRBV19 and TRBJ2-7, with 7 positions matching TRBD1. There are 14 residues in the CDR3. The germline V gene encodes CDR1 LNHDA and CDR2 SQIVND (reference sequence). The V gene end was trimmed by 3 bases and the J gene end by 2 bases; junction bases not matched to a gene: 4. Written as DNA, the CDR3 is TGTGCCAGTAGTATTCGGGACAGCCCCTACGAGCAGTACTTC. Translating gives CASSIRDSPYEQYF. Using reference TRBV19 and TRBJ2-7 for the parts outside the CDR3, the full variable domain is DGGITQSPKYLFRKEGQNVTLSCEQNLNHDAMYWYRQDPGQGLRLIYYSQIVNDFQKGDIAEGYSVSREKKESFPLTVTSAQKNPTAFYLCASSIRDSPYEQYFGPGTRLTVT.

The V gene is TRBV6-5, the J gene TRBJ2-1, with D unresolved. The CDR3 consists of 16 residues. Germline values: CDR1 MNHEY, CDR2 SVGAGI. V lost 2 bases and J lost 2, with 13 bases in between. The CDR3 protein is CASSYGFQDPYNEQFF. The CDR3 coding sequence is TGTGCCAGCAGTTACGGGTTTCAGGATCCCTACAATGAGCAGTTCTTC.

This clone came up once. The chain uses TRBV5-6 and TRBJ1-2, with D perhaps matching TRBD1 (5 bases). The V and J ends lost 6 bases and 8 bases respectively, with 20 bases between them. This CDR3 is 14 amino acids long. CDR1 is SGHDT and CDR2 is YYEEEE in the germline V gene. CDR3 sequence: CASTNLGHPQGYTF. The CDR3 region has the DNA TGTGCCAGCACCAATCTAGGACACCCGCAAGGCTACACCTTC.

This sequence joins TRBV29-1 and TRBJ1-1; 7 nucleotides line up with TRBD1. Trimming removed 6 bases from V and 2 bases from J; junction bases left unmatched: 9. There are 14 residues in the CDR3. CDR1 is SQVTM, CDR2 ANQGSEA, per germline. The CDR3 loop reads CSVDRTGANTEAFF. In nucleotides, the CDR3 is TGCAGCGTCGATCGAACAGGGGCAAACACTGAAGCTTTCTTT.